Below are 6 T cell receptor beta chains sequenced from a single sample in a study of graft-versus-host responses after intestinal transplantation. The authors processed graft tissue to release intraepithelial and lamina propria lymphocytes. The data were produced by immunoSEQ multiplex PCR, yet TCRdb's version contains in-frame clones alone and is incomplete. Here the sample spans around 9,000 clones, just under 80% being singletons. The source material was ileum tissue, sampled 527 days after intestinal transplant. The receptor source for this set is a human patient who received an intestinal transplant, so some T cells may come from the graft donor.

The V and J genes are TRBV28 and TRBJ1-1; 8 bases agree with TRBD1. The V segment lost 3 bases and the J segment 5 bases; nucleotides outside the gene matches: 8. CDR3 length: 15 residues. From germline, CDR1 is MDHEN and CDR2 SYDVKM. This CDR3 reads CASSLPRTGPTEAFF. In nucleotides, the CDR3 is TGTGCCAGCAGTTTGCCCCGGACAGGGCCGACTGAAGCTTTCTTT.

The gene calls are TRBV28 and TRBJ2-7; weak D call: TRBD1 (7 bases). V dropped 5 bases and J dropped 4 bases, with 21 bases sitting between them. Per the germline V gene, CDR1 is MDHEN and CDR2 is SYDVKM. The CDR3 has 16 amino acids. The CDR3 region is CASSPYPGDSSYEQYF. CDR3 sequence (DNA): TGTGCCAGCAGTCCGTATCCGGGGGACAGTTCGTACGAGCAGTACTTC.

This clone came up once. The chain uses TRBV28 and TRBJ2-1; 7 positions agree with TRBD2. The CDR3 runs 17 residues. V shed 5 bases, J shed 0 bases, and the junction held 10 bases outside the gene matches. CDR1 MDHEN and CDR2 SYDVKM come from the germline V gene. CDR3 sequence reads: CASSPGGLKSSYNEQFF. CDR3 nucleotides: TGTGCCAGCAGTCCGGGGGGACTAAAGAGCTCCTACAATGAGCAGTTCTTC.

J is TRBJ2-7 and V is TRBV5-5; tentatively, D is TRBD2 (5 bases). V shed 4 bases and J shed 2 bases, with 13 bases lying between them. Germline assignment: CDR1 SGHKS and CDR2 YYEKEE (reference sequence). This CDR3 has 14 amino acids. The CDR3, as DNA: TGTGCCAGCAGCCCGGCAGGCGGGCCCTACGAGCAGTACTTC. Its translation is CASSPAGGPYEQYF.

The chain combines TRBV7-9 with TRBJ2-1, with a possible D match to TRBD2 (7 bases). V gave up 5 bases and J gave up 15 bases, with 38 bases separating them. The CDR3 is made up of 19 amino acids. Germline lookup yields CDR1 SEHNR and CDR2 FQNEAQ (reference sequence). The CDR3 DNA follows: TGTGCCAGCAGCCCCCACTCTTTCCCCGTTCTGGTAGGGGGAGGGCCCCCGTTCTTC. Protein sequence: CASSPHSFPVLVGGGPPFF.

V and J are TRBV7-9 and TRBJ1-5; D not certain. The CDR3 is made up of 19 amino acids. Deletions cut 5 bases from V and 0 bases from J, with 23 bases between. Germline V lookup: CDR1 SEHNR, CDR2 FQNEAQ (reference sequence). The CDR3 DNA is TGTGCCAGCAGCCCTTATACCTACCCGCCCCTTAATAGCAATCAGCCCCAGCATTTT. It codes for CASSPYTYPPLNSNQPQHF.